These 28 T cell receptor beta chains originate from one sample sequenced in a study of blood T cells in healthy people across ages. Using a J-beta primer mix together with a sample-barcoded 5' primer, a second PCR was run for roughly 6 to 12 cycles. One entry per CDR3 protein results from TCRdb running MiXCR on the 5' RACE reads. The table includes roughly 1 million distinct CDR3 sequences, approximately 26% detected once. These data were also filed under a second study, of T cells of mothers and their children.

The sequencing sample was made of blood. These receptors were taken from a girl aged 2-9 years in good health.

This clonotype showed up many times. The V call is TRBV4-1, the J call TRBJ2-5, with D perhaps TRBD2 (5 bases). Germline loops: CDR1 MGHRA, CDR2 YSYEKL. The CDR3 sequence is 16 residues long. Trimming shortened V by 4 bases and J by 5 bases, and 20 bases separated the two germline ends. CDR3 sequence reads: CASSLLTGELRETQYF. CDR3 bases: TGCGCCAGCAGCCTCCTAACCGGGGAACTACGGGAGACCCAGTACTTC.

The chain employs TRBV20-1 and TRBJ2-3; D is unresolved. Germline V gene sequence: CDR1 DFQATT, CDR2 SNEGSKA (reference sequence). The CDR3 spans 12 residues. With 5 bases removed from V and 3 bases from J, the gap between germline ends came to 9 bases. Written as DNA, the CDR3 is TGCAGTGCTGCCCAAGGAACAGATACGCAGTATTTT. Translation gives CSAAQGTDTQYF.

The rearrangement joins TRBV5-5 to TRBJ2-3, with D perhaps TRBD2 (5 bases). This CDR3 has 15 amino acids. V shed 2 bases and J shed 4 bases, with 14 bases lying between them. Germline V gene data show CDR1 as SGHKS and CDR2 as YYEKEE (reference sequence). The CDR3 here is CASSFLTGISDTQYF. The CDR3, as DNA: TGTGCCAGCAGCTTTCTCACCGGGATCTCAGATACGCAGTATTTT.

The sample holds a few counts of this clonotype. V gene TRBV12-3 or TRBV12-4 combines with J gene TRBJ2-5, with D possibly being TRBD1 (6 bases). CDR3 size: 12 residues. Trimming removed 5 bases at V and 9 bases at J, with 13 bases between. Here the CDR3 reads CASSGDKSSQYF. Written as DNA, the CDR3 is TGTGCCAGCAGTGGGGACAAATCATCCCAGTACTTC.

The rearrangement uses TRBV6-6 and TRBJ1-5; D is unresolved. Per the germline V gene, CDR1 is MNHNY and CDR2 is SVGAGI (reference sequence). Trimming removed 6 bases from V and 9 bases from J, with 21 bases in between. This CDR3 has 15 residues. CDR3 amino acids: CASRLPYGEGTPQHF. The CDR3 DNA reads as TGTGCCAGCAGACTCCCTTATGGGGAGGGTACGCCCCAGCATTTT.

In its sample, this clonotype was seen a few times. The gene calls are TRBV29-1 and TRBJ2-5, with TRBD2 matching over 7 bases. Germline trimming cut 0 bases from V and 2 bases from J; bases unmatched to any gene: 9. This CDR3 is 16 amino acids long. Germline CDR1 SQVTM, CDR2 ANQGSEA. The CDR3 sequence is CSVEDFFAGEQETQYF. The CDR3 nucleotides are TGCAGCGTTGAAGATTTCTTCGCGGGAGAGCAAGAGACCCAGTACTTC.

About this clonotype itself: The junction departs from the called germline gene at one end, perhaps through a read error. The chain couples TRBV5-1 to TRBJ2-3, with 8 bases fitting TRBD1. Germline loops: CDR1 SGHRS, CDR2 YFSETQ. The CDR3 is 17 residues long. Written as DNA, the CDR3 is TGCGCCAGCAGCTTGGTGCCCCACGGACAGGGAGAAGATACGCGGTATTTT. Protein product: CASSLVPHGQGEDTRYF.

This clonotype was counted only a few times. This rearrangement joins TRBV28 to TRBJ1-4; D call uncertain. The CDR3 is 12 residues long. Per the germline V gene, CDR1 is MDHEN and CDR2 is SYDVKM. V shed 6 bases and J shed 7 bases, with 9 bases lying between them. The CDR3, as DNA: TGTGCCAGCAGCCGACGAACTGAAAAACTGTTTTTT. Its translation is CASSRRTEKLFF.

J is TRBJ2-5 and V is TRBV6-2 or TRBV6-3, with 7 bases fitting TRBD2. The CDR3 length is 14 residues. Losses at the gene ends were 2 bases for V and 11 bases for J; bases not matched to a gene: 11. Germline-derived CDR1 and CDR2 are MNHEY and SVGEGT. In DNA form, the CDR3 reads TGTGCCAGCAGTTACAGCGTGTTGGGGAGGGAGCAGTACTTC. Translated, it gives CASSYSVLGREQYF.

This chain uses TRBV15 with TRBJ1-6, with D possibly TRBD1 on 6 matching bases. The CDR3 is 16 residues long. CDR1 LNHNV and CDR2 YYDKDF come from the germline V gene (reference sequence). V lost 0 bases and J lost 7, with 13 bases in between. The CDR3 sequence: CATSRDRQGRNSPLHF. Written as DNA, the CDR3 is TGTGCCACCAGCAGAGACCGCCAGGGGAGGAATTCACCCCTCCACTTT.

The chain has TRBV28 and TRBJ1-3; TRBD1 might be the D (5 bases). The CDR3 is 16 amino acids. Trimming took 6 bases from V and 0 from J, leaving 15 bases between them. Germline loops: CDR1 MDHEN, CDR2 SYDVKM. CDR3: CASSSLTDSSGNTIYF. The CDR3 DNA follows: TGTGCCAGCAGCTCCCTCACCGACAGCTCTGGAAACACCATATATTTT.

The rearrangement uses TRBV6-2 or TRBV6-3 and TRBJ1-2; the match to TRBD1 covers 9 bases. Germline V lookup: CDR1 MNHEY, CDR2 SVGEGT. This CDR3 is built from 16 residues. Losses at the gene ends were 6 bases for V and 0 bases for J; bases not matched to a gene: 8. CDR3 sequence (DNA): TGTGCCAGCAGCTCCAGGAGGACAGGGGCTAACTATGGCTACACCTTC. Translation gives CASSSRRTGANYGYTF.

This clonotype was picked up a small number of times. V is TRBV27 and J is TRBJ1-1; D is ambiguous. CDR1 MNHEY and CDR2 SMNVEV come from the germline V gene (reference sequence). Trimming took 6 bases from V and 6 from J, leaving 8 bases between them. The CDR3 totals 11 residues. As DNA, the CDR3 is TGTGCCAGCAGATACGGGCCTGAAGCTTTCTTT. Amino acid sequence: CASRYGPEAFF.

The CDR3 nucleotides read TGTGCCAGCAGCCCTGATAAGCGGTCCTACGAGCAGTACTTC. The encoded protein is CASSPDKRSYEQYF. This chain uses TRBV7-9 with TRBJ2-5; maybe TRBD2 (5 bases). The end of the DNA aligns better with TRBJ2-7, so the J call may be wrong. Germline assignment: CDR1 SEHNR and CDR2 FQNEAQ (reference sequence). The CDR3 sequence is 14 residues long.

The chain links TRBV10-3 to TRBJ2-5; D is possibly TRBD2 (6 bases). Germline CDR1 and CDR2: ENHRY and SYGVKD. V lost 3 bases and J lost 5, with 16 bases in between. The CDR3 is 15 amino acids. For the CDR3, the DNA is TGTGCCATCAGTGATACGACCCCGGGGGAGGAGACCCAGTACTTC. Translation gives CAISDTTPGEETQYF.

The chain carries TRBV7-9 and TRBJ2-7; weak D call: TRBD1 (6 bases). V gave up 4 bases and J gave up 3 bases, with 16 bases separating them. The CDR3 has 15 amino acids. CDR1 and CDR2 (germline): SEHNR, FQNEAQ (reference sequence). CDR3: CASSSWPKGGYEQYF. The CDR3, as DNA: TGTGCCAGCAGCTCCTGGCCGAAAGGGGGCTACGAGCAGTACTTC.

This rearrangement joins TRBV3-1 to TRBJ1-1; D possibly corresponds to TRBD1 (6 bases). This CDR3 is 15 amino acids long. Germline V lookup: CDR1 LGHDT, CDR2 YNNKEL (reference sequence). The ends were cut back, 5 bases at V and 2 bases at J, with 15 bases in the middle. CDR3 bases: TGTGCCAGCAGCACCTTGGGGGGGCCTAACACTGAAGCTTTCTTT. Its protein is CASSTLGGPNTEAFF.

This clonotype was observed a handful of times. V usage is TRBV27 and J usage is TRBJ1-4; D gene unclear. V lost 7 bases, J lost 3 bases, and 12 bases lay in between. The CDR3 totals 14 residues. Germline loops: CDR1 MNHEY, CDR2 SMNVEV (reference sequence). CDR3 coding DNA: TGTGCCAGCACTTGGGCTGGGGCTAATGAAAAACTGTTTTTT. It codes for CASTWAGANEKLFF.

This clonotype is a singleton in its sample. CDR3 protein: CASSEYTGTDSPLHF. Written as DNA, the CDR3 is TGTGCCAGCAGTGAATATACCGGGACTGATTCACCCCTCCACTTT. The V call is TRBV25-1, the J call TRBJ1-6; tentative D call: TRBD1 (5 bases). The germline V gene encodes CDR1 MGHDK and CDR2 SYGVNS. Trimming removed 0 bases from V and 8 bases from J, with 11 bases in between. This CDR3 comprises 15 residues. Full variable domain (outside the CDR3, taken from reference TRBV25-1 and TRBJ1-6): EADIYQTPRYLVIGTGKKITLECSQTMGHDKMYWYQQDPGMELHLIHYSYGVNSTEKGDLSSESTVSRIRTEHFPLTLESARPSHTSQYLCASSEYTGTDSPLHFGNGTRLTVT.

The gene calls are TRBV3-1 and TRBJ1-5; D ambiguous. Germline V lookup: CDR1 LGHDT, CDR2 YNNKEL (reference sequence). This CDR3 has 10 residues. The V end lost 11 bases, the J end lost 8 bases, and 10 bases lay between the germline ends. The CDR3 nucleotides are TGTGCCTCGGGGAGGGAGCCCCAGCATTTT. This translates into CASGREPQHF.

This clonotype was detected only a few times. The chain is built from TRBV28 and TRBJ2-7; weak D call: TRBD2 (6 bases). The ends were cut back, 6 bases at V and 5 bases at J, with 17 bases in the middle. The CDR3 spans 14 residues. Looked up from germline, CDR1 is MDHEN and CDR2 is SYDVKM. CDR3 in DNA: TGTGCCAGCAGGGGAGGACTGCTTCCCCACGAGCAGTACTTC. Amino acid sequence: CASRGGLLPHEQYF.

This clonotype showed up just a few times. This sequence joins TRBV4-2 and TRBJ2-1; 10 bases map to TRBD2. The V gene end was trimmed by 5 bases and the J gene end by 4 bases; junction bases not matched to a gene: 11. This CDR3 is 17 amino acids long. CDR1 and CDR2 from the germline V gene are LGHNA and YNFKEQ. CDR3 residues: CASSSRSSGGLYNEQFF. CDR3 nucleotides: TGTGCCAGCAGCAGCCGATCTAGCGGGGGATTGTACAATGAGCAGTTCTTC.

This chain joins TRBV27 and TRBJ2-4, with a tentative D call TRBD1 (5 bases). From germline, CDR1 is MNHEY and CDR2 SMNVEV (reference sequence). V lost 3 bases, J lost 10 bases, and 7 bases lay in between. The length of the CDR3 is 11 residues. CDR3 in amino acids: CASSFGAIQYF. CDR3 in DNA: TGTGCCAGCAGTTTTGGGGCGATTCAGTACTTC.

This CDR3 is CASSFWGRGYTF. Written as DNA, the CDR3 is TGTGCCAGCAGTTTCTGGGGTCGGGGCTACACCTTC. This chain joins TRBV12-3 or TRBV12-4 and TRBJ1-2; D unclear. V shed 3 bases and J shed 8 bases, with 10 bases lying between them. There are 12 residues in the CDR3.

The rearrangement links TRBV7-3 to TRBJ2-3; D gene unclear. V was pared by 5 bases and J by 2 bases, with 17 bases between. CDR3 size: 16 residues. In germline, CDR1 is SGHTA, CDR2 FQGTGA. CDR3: CASSPTQNHNTDTQYF. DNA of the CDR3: TGTGCCAGCAGCCCCACCCAGAATCACAACACAGATACGCAGTATTTT.

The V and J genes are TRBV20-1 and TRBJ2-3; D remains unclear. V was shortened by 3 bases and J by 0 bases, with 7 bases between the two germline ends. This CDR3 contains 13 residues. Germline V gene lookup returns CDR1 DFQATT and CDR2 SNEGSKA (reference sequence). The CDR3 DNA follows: TGCAGTGCTAGTTACGGGAGCACAGATACGCAGTATTTT. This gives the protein CSASYGSTDTQYF.

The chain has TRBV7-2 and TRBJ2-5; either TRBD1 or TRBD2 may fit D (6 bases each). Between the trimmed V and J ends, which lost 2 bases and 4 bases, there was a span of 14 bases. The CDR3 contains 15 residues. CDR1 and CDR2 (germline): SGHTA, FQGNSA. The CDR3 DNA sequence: TGTGCCAGCAGCTTAATGATGGGGGGCCTAGAGACCCAGTACTTC. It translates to CASSLMMGGLETQYF.

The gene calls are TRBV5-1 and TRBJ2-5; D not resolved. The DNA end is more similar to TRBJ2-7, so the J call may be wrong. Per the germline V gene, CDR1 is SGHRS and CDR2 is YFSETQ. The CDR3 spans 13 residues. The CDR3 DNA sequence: TGCGCCAGCAGCTTGTATATAGGTTCCGAGCAGTACTTC. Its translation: CASSLYIGSEQYF.